This T cell receptor (beta chain) appears in the sequencing data of a study of siplizumab effects on memory and regulatory T cells. Study findings and constraints: Major contributors to the alloresponse seemed to be naive T cells, which also appeared more diverse than memory cells. Many proliferating CD4+ or CD8+ clones remained unclassified. Roughly 75-95% of them could not be assigned either a naive or a memory phenotype. Memory cells that were CD4+ and unstimulated gave rise to alloreactive sequences, which siplizumab significantly reduced.

Clones were sequenced by immunoSEQ multiplex PCR, and TCRdb holds only the in-frame ones, with some missing. The sample holds tens of thousands of clones, roughly 89% seen once. In the case of this clone: The antigen is not known.

Germline V CDR1 and CDR2: SEHNR, FQNEAQ (reference sequence). V was pared by 5 bases and J by 0 bases, with 7 bases between. This CDR3 is built from 13 residues. The chain uses TRBV7-9 and TRBJ1-1; D ambiguous. The clonotype originates from a human donor in good health. Source material: CD8+ T cells sorted from blood. The CDR3 loop reads CASSGSLNTEAFF. As DNA, the CDR3 is TGTGCCAGCAGCGGATCACTGAACACTGAAGCTTTCTTT.